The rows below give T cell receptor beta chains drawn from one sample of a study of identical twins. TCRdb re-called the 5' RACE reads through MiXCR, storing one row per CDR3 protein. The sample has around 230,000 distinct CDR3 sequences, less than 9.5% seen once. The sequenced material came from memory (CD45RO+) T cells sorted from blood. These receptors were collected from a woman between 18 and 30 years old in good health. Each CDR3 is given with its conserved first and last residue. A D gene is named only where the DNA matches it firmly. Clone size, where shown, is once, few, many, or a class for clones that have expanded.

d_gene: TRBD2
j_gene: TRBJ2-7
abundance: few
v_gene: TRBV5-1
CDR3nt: TGCGCCAGCAGCCCGGGATTTGGACTAGTCGAGCAGTACTTC
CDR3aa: CASSPGFGLVEQYF

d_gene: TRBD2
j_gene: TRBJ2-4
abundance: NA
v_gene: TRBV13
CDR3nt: TGTGCCAGCAGCTTTCCCACGACTAGCGGGGGGGCCTTAGCCAAAAACATTCAGTACTTC
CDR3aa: CASSFPTTSGGALAKNIQYF

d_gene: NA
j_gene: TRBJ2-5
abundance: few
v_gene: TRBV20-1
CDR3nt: TGCAGTGCTAGTGGAGGCGGGGGCCGGGAGACCCAGTACTTC
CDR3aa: CSASGGGGRETQYF

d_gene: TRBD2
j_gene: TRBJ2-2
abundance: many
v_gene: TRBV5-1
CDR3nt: TGCGCCAGCAGCAGAACCACTAGCGGGAGTTCCGGGGAGCTGTTTTTT
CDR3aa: CASSRTTSGSSGELFF

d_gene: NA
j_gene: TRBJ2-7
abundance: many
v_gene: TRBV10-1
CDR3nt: TGCGCCATCCCCGAAGGGCCAAATCGGGAGTACGAGCAGTACTTC
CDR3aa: CAIPEGPNREYEQYF

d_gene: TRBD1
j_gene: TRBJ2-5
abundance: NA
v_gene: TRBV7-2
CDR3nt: TGTGCCAGCAGTCCCGGGACAGGGAATGTAGAGACCCAGTACTTC
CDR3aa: CASSPGTGNVETQYF

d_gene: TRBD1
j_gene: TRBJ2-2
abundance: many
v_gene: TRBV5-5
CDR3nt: TGTGCCAGCAGCGCATATGGACAGGGAGACAACACCGGGGAGCTGTTTTTT
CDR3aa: CASSAYGQGDNTGELFF

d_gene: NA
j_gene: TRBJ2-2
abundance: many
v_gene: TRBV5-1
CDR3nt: TGCGCCAGCAGCTTGGAGTCTTACAACACCGGGGAGCTGTTTTTT
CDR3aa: CASSLESYNTGELFF

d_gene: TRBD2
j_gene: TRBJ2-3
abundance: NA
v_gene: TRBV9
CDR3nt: TGTGCCAGCAGCGTATTGGGGCGGGAGAGGCTAGATACGCAGTATTTT
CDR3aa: CASSVLGRERLDTQYF

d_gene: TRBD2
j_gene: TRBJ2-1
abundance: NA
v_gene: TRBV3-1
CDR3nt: TGTGCCAGCAGCCAATCTACGCGGGGACTAGCGGAGTTCTTC
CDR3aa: CASSQSTRGLAEFF

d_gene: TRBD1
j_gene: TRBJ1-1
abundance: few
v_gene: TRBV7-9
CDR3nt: TGTGCCAGCAGCGACCAGGGGGCGTCCTATGAAGCTTTCTTT
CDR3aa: CASSDQGASYEAFF

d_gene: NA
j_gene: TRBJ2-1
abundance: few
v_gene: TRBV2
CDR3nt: TGTGCCAGCAGTGAAGTACGACTAGTCACCTACAATGAGCAGTTCTTC
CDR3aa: CASSEVRLVTYNEQFF

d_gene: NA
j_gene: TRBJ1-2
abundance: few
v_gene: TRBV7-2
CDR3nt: TGTGCCAGCAGCCGTCGGATGGGTGGCTACACCTTC
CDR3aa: CASSRRMGGYTF

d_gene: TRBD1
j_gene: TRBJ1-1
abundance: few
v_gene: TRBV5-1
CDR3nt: TGCGCCAGCAGCTTGGTGGGACAGGGGACTGAAGCTTTCTTT
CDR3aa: CASSLVGQGTEAFF

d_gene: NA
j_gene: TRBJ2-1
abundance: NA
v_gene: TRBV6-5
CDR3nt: TGTGCCAGCAGTTCCCGGGGGTCCTACAATGAGCAGTTCTTC
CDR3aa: CASSSRGSYNEQFF

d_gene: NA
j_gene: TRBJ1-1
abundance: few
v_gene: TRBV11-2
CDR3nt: TGTGCCAGCAGGACACGCAAGAACACTGAAGCTTTCTTT
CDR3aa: CASRTRKNTEAFF

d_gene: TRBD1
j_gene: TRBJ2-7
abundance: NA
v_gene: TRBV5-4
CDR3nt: TGTGCCAGCAGCCACAGCATGACAGGGTCCCTCGAGCAGTACTTC
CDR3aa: CASSHSMTGSLEQYF

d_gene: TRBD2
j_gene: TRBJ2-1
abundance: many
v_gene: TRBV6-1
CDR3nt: TGTGCCAGCAGTGAACTAGCGGGCTCCTACAATGAGCAGTTCTTC
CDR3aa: CASSELAGSYNEQFF

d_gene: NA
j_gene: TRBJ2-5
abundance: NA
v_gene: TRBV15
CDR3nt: TGTGCCACCAGCAGAGATCGTGGGATGGAGACCCAGTACTTC
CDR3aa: CATSRDRGMETQYF

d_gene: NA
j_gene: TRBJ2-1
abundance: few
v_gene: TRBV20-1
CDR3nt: TGCAGTGTATTGGAAACCTACAATGAGCAGTTCTTC
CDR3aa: CSVLETYNEQFF

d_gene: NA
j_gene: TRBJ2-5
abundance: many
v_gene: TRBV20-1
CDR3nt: TGCAGTGCTAGAGATCGGGCCAGGGGCCAAGAGACCCAGTACTTC
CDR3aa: CSARDRARGQETQYF

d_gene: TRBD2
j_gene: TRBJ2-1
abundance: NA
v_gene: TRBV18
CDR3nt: TGTGCCAGCTCACCAGAGCGGGATAGGCAGTTCTTC
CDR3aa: CASSPERDRQFF

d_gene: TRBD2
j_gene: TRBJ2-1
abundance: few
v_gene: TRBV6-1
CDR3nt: TGTGCCAGCAGACGCCAACGGGAGGGGGGTCGAAATGAGCAGTTCTTC
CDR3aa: CASRRQREGGRNEQFF

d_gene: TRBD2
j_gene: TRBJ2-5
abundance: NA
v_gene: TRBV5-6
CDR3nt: TGTGCCAGCAGCCCCCCTTTGGGGACTAGCGGACCGTACCAAGAGACCCAGTACTTC
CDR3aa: CASSPPLGTSGPYQETQYF

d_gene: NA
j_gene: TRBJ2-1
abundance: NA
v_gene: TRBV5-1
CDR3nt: TGCGCCAGCAGTGTCGACTTTGAGCAGTTCTTC
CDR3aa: CASSVDFEQFF

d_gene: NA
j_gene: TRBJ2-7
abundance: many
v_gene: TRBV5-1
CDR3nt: TGCGCCAGCAGCTTGGTCGGCTTATGGGAGCAGTACTTC
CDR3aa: CASSLVGLWEQYF

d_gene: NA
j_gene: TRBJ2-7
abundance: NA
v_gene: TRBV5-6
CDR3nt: TGTGCCAGCAGCAAAAAACAGGGTTCGACTTACTACGAGCAGTACTTC
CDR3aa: CASSKKQGSTYYEQYF

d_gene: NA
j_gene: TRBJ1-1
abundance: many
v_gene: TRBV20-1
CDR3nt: TGCAGTGCTCGGACAGTGACGAACACTGAAGCTTTCTTT
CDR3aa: CSARTVTNTEAFF

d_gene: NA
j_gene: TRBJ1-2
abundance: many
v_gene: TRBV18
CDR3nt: TGTGCCAGCTCCCTGGAGCAGATCTATGGCTACACCTTC
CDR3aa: CASSLEQIYGYTF

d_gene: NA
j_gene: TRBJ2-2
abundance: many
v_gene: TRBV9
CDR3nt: TGTGCCAGCAGCGTAGACTTTGTTCCGGCAGGGGAGCTGTTTTTT
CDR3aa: CASSVDFVPAGELFF

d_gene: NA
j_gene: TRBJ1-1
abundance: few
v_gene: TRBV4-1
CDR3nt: TGCGCCAGCAGCCAAGAGACACTTTTCGAAGCTTTCTTT
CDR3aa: CASSQETLFEAFF

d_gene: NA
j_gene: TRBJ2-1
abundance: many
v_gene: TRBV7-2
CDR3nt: TGTGCCAGCACCCCCTATGGTGAGCAGTTCTTC
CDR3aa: CASTPYGEQFF

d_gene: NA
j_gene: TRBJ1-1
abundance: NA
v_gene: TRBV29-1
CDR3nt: TGCAGCGTTGGCCCGGGACTGTCAGAAGCTTTCTTT
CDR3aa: CSVGPGLSEAFF

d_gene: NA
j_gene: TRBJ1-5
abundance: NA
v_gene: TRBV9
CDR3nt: TGTGCCAGCAGCGCCGCCGCCAATCAGCCCCAGCATTTT
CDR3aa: CASSAAANQPQHF

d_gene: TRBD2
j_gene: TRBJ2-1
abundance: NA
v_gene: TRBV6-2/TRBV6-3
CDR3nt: TGTGCCAGCAGTGCGGGCGGGAGTATCGATGAGCAGTTCTTC
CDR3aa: CASSAGGSIDEQFF

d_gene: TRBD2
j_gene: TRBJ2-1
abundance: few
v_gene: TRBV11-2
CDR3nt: TGTGCCAGCAGCTACAGTAGCGGGAGGGTTTACAATGAGCAGTTCTTC
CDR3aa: CASSYSSGRVYNEQFF

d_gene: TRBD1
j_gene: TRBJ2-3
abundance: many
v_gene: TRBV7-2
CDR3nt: TGTGCCAGCAGCTTTGGGCAGGGACAGGGTTCAGATACGCAGTATTTT
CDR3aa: CASSFGQGQGSDTQYF

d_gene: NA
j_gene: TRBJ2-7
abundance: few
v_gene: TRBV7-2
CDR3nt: TGTGCCAGCAGCTTAGTCGCAGGGAGGACCTACGAGCAGTACTTC
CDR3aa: CASSLVAGRTYEQYF

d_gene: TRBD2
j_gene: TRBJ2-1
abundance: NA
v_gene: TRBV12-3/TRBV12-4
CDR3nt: TGTGCCAGCAGCCCGGGACTAGCGGGCGAGCAGTTCTTC
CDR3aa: CASSPGLAGEQFF

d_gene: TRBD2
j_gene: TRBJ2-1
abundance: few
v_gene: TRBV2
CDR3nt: TGTGCCAGCAGCGGTCTAGCGGGAGTGCACAATGAGCAGTTCTTC
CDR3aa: CASSGLAGVHNEQFF

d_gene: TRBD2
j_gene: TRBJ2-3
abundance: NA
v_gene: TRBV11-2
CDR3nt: TGTGCCAGCAGCCCAGGACTAGCGGCGGGAACAGATACGCAGTATTTT
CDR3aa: CASSPGLAAGTDTQYF

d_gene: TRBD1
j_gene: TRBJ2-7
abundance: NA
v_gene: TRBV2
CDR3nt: TGTGCCAGCACCTGGACAGGATACGAGCAGTACTTC
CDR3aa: CASTWTGYEQYF

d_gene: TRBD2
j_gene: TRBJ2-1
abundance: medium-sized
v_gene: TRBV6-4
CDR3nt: TGTGCCAGCAGTCTTACCGGGGGGGCGAGCGAGCAGTTCTTC
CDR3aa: CASSLTGGASEQFF

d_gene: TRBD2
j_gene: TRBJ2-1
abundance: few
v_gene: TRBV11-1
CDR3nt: TGTGCCAGCAGACAAACTAGCGGGGGGGCCGGTAGCTCCTACAATGAGCAGTTCTTC
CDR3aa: CASRQTSGGAGSSYNEQFF

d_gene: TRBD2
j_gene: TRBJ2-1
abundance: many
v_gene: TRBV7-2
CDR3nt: TGTGCCAGCGAGATTAGCGGGACCTACAATGAGCAGTTCTTC
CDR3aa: CASEISGTYNEQFF

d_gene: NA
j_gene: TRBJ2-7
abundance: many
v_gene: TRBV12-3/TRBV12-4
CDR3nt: TGTGCCAGCAGTAGGGGCAGGGTCTACGAGCAGTACTTC
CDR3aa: CASSRGRVYEQYF

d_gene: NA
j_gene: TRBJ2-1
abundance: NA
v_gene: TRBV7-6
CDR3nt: TGTGCCAGCAGCCCTATGGAGGGACTGCGATACAATGAGCAGTTCTTC
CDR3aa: CASSPMEGLRYNEQFF